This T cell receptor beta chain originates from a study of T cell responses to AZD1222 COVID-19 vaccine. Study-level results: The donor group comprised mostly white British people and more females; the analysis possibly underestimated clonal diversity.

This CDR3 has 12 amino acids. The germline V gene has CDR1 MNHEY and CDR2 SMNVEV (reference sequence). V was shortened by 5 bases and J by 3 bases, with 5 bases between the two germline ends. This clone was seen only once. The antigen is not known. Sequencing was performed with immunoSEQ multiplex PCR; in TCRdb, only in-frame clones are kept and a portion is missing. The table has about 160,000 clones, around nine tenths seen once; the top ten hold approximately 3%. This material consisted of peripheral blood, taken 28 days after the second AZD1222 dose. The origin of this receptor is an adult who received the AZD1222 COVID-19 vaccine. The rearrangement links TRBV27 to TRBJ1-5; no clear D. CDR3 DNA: TGTGCCAGCAGTCCGTTCAATCAGCCCCAGCATTTT. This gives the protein CASSPFNQPQHF.